This record covers a single TCR beta chain. The data originate from a study of blood T cell repertoires in COVID-19. Overall study context: COVID-19 samples, acute and convalescent, were from the United States, Italy and Spain. T cells, B-cell-depleted T cells, or PBMCs provided the cDNA or gDNA that served as material.

Germline-derived CDR1 and CDR2 are WSHSY and SAAADI. This CDR3 region has 14 residues. With 6 bases clipped from V and 8 bases from J, the junction kept 12 bases outside the gene matches. Per the authors' pipeline: Reference gene primer amplification yielded estimated nucleated cell counts. Only in-frame clones appear in the TCRdb table, and some are missing; sequencing was by immunoSEQ multiplex PCR. The V and J calls and clone size come from that table; D and trimming were worked out from the DNA. The table records about 310,000 clones, roughly 87% of them present only once. The chain is built from TRBV10-2 and TRBJ1-2; 7 nucleotides align to TRBD1. This TCR was sampled from a man aged 18 to 30 with active or convalescent COVID-19. The specimen sequenced was peripheral blood. The CDR3 coding sequence is TGCGCCAGCAGAGGACAGGCCAAATCTGGCGGCTACACCTTC. Its translation: CASRGQAKSGGYTF.